The clone carrying this T cell receptor (beta chain) was seen only once. The antigen remains undetermined. Only in-frame clones appear in the TCRdb table, and some are missing; sequencing was by immunoSEQ multiplex PCR. The sample holds 140,000 to 150,000 clones, over 85% seen once. This specimen comes from a study of T cell responses to AZD1222 COVID-19 vaccine. Study results and limitations: Repertoires were collected only later (after the peak T cell response had occurred). Females made up more of the donors, who were largely white British, and clonal diversity may have come out too low. Dominant at 160-218 and 743-854, vaccine-associated CD4 TCRs also spanned spike.

The sequence derives from an adult in good health. Material: peripheral blood, obtained on day 0 of AZD1222 vaccination.

The CDR3 protein is CASRPIGDSPLHF. As DNA, the CDR3 is TGTGCCAGCAGACCAATCGGGGACTCACCCCTCCACTTT. The chain employs TRBV5-6 and TRBJ1-6; D is perhaps TRBD1 (5 bases). Germline CDR1 SGHDT, CDR2 YYEEEE. Trimming removed 5 bases at V and 10 bases at J, with 13 bases between. The CDR3 covers 13 residues.